Listed below are T cell receptor beta chains from one sample, sequenced in a study of cytomegalovirus exposure and HLA in healthy donors. Profiling relied on immunoSEQ multiplex PCR, and the TCRdb table lists in-frame clones only, not all of them. The profile shows 180,000 or so clones, almost 80% of them singletons. Material for sequencing was PBMCs. Receptors were obtained from a man in his fifties in good health and CMV-seropositive. The conserved cysteine and the conserved F or W are not part of the CDR3 here. A clone size is listed for some rows: how often the clone was seen (once, few, many), or a class if it is expanded.

TRBV2	.	.	ASKEQGTRYEQY
TRBV19	TRBJ1-4	once	ASSLTGIVEKLF
TRBV4-1	TRBJ1-4	few	ASSQVGAGEKLF
TRBV27	TRBJ1-2	few	ASSLSSTGTYYGYT
TRBV28	TRBJ1-2	.	ASSPGDGYGYT
TRBV11-2	TRBJ1-1	.	ASRGDRGRHTEAF
TRBV6-5	TRBJ1-5	.	ASSYSPREGQPQH
TRBV2	TRBJ1-5	few	ASSESGSNQPQH
TRBV5-1	TRBJ2-3	.	ASRSGQGAMDTQY
TRBV2	TRBJ1-6	once	ASSERPGGSYNSPLH
TRBV28	TRBJ2-6	.	ASSLDTPHVLT
TRBV5-1	TRBJ1-1	once	ASSDRTGVNTEAF
TRBV7-9	TRBJ2-5	.	SSSLVSGTGLETQY
TRBV5-6	TRBJ2-5	.	ASSLASYGEETQY
TRBV18	TRBJ1-2	.	ASSPTGGWDGYT
TRBV19	TRBJ1-2	.	ASTGQGVYGYT
TRBV27	TRBJ1-2	.	ASSLSSYGYT
TRBV7-2	TRBJ1-5	.	ASSWDRTSNQPQH
TRBV7-8	TRBJ2-7	.	ASSSHLGEQY
TRBV6-5	TRBJ1-3	once	ASSYSAGSGGNTIY
TRBV7-9	TRBJ2-7	.	ASSPAAGGLYEQY